This T cell receptor (beta chain) derives from a study of blood T cell repertoires in COVID-19. Here immunoSEQ multiplex PCR was the method, and the copy in TCRdb shows in-frame clones only, minus some. The sample yields 400,000 to 450,000 clones, around 91% seen once. This CDR3 contains 14 residues. Germline CDR1 reads SGHVS; CDR2 reads FNYEAQ. V was shortened by 3 bases and J by 1 base, with 10 bases between the two germline ends. Sequencing used PBMCs or T cells enriched from blood (not recorded which). The J gene is TRBJ2-7, the V gene TRBV7-6; maybe TRBD1 (6 bases). This TCR was recovered from a man aged 25 to 40 who had recovered from COVID-19. CDR3 protein: CASSFATGSYEQYF. In DNA form, the CDR3 reads TGTGCCAGCAGCTTCGCGACAGGTTCCTACGAGCAGTACTTC.